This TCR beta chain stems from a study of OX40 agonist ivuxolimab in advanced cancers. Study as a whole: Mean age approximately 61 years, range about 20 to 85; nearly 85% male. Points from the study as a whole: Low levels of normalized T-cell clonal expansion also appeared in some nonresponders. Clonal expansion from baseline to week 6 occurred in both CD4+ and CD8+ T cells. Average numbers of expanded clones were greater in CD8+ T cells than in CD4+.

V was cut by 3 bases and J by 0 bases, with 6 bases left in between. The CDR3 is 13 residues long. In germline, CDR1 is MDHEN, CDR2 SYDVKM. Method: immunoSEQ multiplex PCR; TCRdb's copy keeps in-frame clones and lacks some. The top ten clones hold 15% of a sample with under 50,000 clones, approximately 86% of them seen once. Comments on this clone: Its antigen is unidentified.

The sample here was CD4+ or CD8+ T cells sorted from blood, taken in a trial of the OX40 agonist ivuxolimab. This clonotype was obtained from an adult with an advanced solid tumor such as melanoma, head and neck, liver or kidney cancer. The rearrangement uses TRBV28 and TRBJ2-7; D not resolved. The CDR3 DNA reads TGTGCCAGCAGTTTTGGGGTCTCCTACGAGCAGTACGTC. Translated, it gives CASSFGVSYEQYV.